What follows is one T cell receptor (beta chain) and its context. These data are taken from a study of T cells expressing NK-cell markers. The CDR3 sequence is 14 residues long. The V gene's germline CDR1 is SEHNR and CDR2 FQNEAQ (reference sequence). TCRdb re-called the 5' RACE reads; every CDR3 protein appears as one record, without DNA. Reported are about 150,000 distinct CDR3 sequences; the ten largest clones contain 37%. The sample comprised blood T cells: a sorted CD56 or NKG2C T cell subset, CD4+ or CD8+ T cells, or bulk PBMC T cells (not recorded which). This TCR came from a woman in her forties or fifties in good health. This chain uses TRBV7-9 with TRBJ2-1. CDR3 loop: CASSLAGSYNEQFF.